The present entry profiles one TCR beta chain with its context. The target antigen is unknown. V lost 5 bases and J lost 1; bases outside the gene matches: 16. CDR1 and CDR2 (germline): MNHEY, SMNVEV (reference sequence). This CDR3 contains 19 residues. This entry is derived from a study of T cell responses to AZD1222 COVID-19 vaccine. General observations from the study: Spike-wide vaccine-associated CD4 TCRs dominated at 160-218 and 743-854. Spike-specific TCR breadth and depth were elevated following two AZD1222 doses. Just a handful of AZD1222 recipients tested seropositive at baseline.

Sequencing was performed with immunoSEQ multiplex PCR; in TCRdb, only in-frame clones are kept and a portion is missing. This sample carries 100,000 to 150,000 clones, roughly 91% of them seen once, and the ten largest clones take nearly 4.5%. V usage is TRBV27 and J usage is TRBJ1-1, with TRBD1 matching 10 bases. This specimen consisted of peripheral blood, obtained on day 0 of MenACWY control vaccination. This sequence was found in an adult in good health. The CDR3 DNA reads as TGTGCCAGCAGTCCCCTGACAGGGGGCTACATTACTCGGAACACTGAAGCTTTCTTT. It codes for CASSPLTGGYITRNTEAFF.